Presented here are 32 T cell receptor beta chains from one specimen sequenced in a study of OX40 agonist ivuxolimab in advanced cancers. Sequencing was performed with immunoSEQ multiplex PCR; in TCRdb, only in-frame clones are kept and a portion is missing. The table lists about 130,000 clones, 90% of them singletons. The specimen comprised CD4+ or CD8+ T cells sorted from blood, sampled in a trial of the OX40 agonist ivuxolimab. The source is an adult with an advanced solid tumor such as melanoma, head and neck, liver or kidney cancer.

The genes are TRBV11-1 and TRBJ1-2, with D possibly matching TRBD1 (5 bases). V shed 4 bases and J shed 4 bases, with 16 bases lying between them. The germline V gene has CDR1 SGHAT and CDR2 FQDESV (reference sequence). The CDR3 loop spans 15 amino acids. CDR3 sequence reads: CASSSRDRESYGYTF. CDR3 in DNA: TGTGCCAGCAGCTCCCGGGACCGAGAATCCTATGGCTACACCTTC.

The J gene is TRBJ1-6, the V gene TRBV9; D is undetermined. The V end was cut by 3 bases, the J end by 9 bases, with 13 bases between. The V gene's germline CDR1 is SGDLS and CDR2 YYNGEE. The CDR3 sequence is 14 residues long. The CDR3, as DNA: TGTGCCAGCAGCGCTGGACCCCGTGCTTCACCCCTCCACTTT. This gives the protein CASSAGPRASPLHF.

This chain links TRBV7-2 with TRBJ2-3, with D possibly matching TRBD1 (5 bases). V lost 1 base and J lost 1, with 12 bases in between. Germline V gene sequence: CDR1 SGHTA, CDR2 FQGNSA. The CDR3 has 16 amino acids. The CDR3: CASSLEGFRGTDTQYF. DNA for the CDR3: TGTGCCAGCAGCTTAGAGGGGTTTAGGGGCACAGATACGCAGTATTTT. The full variable domain, its missing parts supplied by reference TRBV7-2 and TRBJ2-3, is GAGVSQSPSNKVTEKGKDVELRCDPISGHTALYWYRQSLGQGLEFLIYFQGNSAPDKSGLPSDRFSAERTGGSVSTLTIQRTQQEDSAVYLCASSLEGFRGTDTQYFGPGTRLTVL.

This clone was observed a few times. The J gene is TRBJ1-2, the V gene TRBV19; D is perhaps TRBD1 (6 bases). CDR3 length equals 15 residues. The germline CDR1 and CDR2 sequences are LNHDA and SQIVND (reference sequence). Trimming removed 8 bases at V and 8 bases at J, with 24 bases between. The CDR3 loop is CASGRSRQGLEGYTF. As DNA, the CDR3 is TGTGCCAGTGGCCGGAGCAGGCAGGGGTTAGAGGGCTACACCTTC.

The chain carries TRBV28 and TRBJ1-1; D is unresolved. The ends were cut back, 3 bases at V and 7 bases at J, with 15 bases in the middle. The CDR3 is 14 residues long. CDR1 is MDHEN, CDR2 SYDVKM, per germline. Here the CDR3 DNA reads TGTGCCAGCAGTTTCCACAAGGGTCCTGATGAAGCTTTCTTT. Protein sequence: CASSFHKGPDEAFF.

The V and J genes are TRBV5-1 and TRBJ2-5; D might be TRBD2 (6 bases). In germline, CDR1 is SGHRS, CDR2 YFSETQ. The germline V and J ends were trimmed by 0 bases and 5 bases, with 11 bases remaining between them. The CDR3 loop spans 14 amino acids. As DNA, the CDR3 is TGCGCCAGCAGCTTGGCCGCAGGAGGGGAGACCCAGTACTTC. The encoded protein is CASSLAAGGETQYF.

The rearrangement uses TRBV19 and TRBJ2-7, with TRBD1 identical over 11 bases. CDR1 is LNHDA, CDR2 SQIVND, per germline (reference sequence). Losses at the gene ends were 6 bases for V and 3 bases for J; bases not matched to a gene: 7. This CDR3 has 15 amino acids. The CDR3 coding sequence is TGTGCCAGTAGAAGCGGGGACAGGGGGTTCTACGAGCAGTACTTC. It encodes CASRSGDRGFYEQYF.

The chain uses TRBV7-9 and TRBJ2-2; D not resolved. V was cut by 1 base and J by 5 bases, with 8 bases left in between. This CDR3 has 14 residues. Per the germline V gene, CDR1 is SEHNR and CDR2 is FQNEAQ (reference sequence). The CDR3 loop reads CASSLVSGTGELFF. Here the CDR3 DNA reads TGTGCCAGCAGCTTAGTATCCGGGACCGGGGAGCTGTTTTTT.

The rearrangement joins TRBV5-4 to TRBJ1-2; D is ambiguous. CDR1 and CDR2 from the germline V gene are SGHNT and YYREEE (reference sequence). V lost 6 bases, J lost 4 bases, and 19 bases lay in between. The CDR3 spans 15 residues. Written as DNA, the CDR3 is TGTGCCAGCAATACGCCTGACGGGTCTATCTATGGCTACACCTTC. This translates into CASNTPDGSIYGYTF.

The chain recombines TRBV27 with TRBJ2-1, with 7 bases aligning to TRBD2. V lost 7 bases to trimming and J lost 12 bases; unmatched junction nucleotides: 9. The CDR3 covers 12 residues. CDR1 is MNHEY and CDR2 is SMNVEV in the germline V gene (reference sequence). The CDR3 DNA is TGTGCCAGCACCCCGGGGGGAGTAGTGCAGTTCTTC. The encoded protein is CASTPGGVVQFF.

The genes are TRBV9 and TRBJ2-7; 10 bases agree with TRBD1. CDR3 length equals 14 residues. V dropped 6 bases and J dropped 3; count of bases not matched to a gene: 6. Germline CDR1 SGDLS, CDR2 YYNGEE. This CDR3 reads CASNPGTGDYEQYF. CDR3 bases: TGTGCCAGCAACCCCGGGACAGGGGACTACGAGCAGTACTTC.

This clone was seen just once. The rearrangement uses TRBV5-4 and TRBJ2-2; tentative D call: TRBD1 (6 bases). There are 14 residues in the CDR3. Germline CDR1 and CDR2: SGHNT and YYREEE (reference sequence). Trimming removed 4 bases at V and 6 bases at J, with 13 bases between. Here the CDR3 reads CASSKIQGPGELFF. DNA of the CDR3: TGTGCCAGCAGCAAGATACAGGGTCCCGGGGAGCTGTTTTTT.

V is TRBV6-6 and J is TRBJ1-1; 8 bases line up with TRBD1. The ends lost 0 bases at V and 13 bases at J; junction bases unmatched: 10. This CDR3 region has 14 residues. Germline values: CDR1 MNHNY, CDR2 SVGAGI (reference sequence). The CDR3 DNA follows: TGTGCCAGCAGTTACTCGAAGGATACAGGGGGGGTTTTCTTT. Translation: CASSYSKDTGGVFF.

The chain has TRBV6-5 and TRBJ1-5, with TRBD1 matching 9 bases. The germline CDR1 and CDR2 sequences are MNHEY and SVGAGI. The CDR3 loop spans 16 amino acids. The V and J ends lost 2 bases and 3 bases, in that order; junction bases with no gene match: 5. The CDR3 region is CASSYTGQGSNQPQHF. Here the CDR3 DNA reads TGTGCCAGCAGTTACACGGGACAGGGCTCCAATCAGCCCCAGCATTTT.

The chain couples TRBV19 to TRBJ1-1; 8 bases agree with TRBD1. Unmatched junction bases numbered 1, after V lost 4 bases and J lost 6 bases. The V gene's germline CDR1 is LNHDA and CDR2 SQIVND (reference sequence). The CDR3 covers 12 residues. This CDR3 reads CASSKQGAEAFF. DNA of the CDR3: TGTGCCAGTAGTAAACAGGGGGCTGAAGCTTTCTTT.

V usage is TRBV25-1 and J usage is TRBJ2-1, with D unclear. Trimming took off 4 bases at V and 0 bases at J, with 10 bases between the two ends. Germline values: CDR1 MGHDK, CDR2 SYGVNS. This CDR3 is 15 amino acids long. CDR3 sequence (DNA): TGTGCCAGCAGTGCTTCCAGGTACTCCTACAATGAGCAGTTCTTC. Its translation: CASSASRYSYNEQFF.

V usage is TRBV9 and J usage is TRBJ2-7; 11 bases are a match to TRBD1. Trimming at V came to 3 bases and at J to 4 bases, leaving 3 bases not matched to a gene. Germline CDR1 reads SGDLS; CDR2 reads YYNGEE. The CDR3 loop spans 14 amino acids. This CDR3 is CASSGTGGRYEQYF. The DNA for the CDR3 is TGTGCCAGCAGCGGGACAGGGGGCAGGTACGAGCAGTACTTC.

The sample holds one count of this clone. The junction departs from germline at one end; a sequencing error may be responsible. The rearrangement links TRBV11-3 to TRBJ2-2; a possible D gene is TRBD2 (6 bases). Looked up from germline, CDR1 is SGHNT and CDR2 is YENEEA. The CDR3 runs to 14 residues. CDR3 protein: CASSSLANAGELFF. CDR3 coding DNA: TGTGCCAGCAGCTCGCTAGCGAACGCCGGGGAGCTGTTTTTT. The full variable domain, in which reference TRBV11-3 and TRBJ2-2 provide the parts outside the CDR3, is EAGVVQSPRYKIIEKKQPVAFWCNPISGHNTLYWYLQNLGQGPELLIRYENEEAVDDSQLPKDRFSAERLKGVDSTLKIQPAELGDSAVYLCASSSLANAGELFFGEGSRLTVL.

The chain couples TRBV6-1 to TRBJ1-5; no clear D gene. The CDR3 has 11 amino acids. V was trimmed by 6 bases and J by 4 bases, leaving 4 bases between them. Per the germline V gene, CDR1 is MNHNS and CDR2 is SASEGT. DNA for the CDR3: TGTGCCAGCAGCCATAATCAGCCCCAGCATTTT. Its translation: CASSHNQPQHF.

This rearrangement joins TRBV9 to TRBJ2-1; no clear D gene. The CDR3 contains 17 residues. Trimming pared 0 bases from V and 0 bases from J, leaving 13 bases between. Germline values: CDR1 SGDLS, CDR2 YYNGEE. The CDR3 coding sequence is TGTGCCAGCAGCGTAGGTGGACGGGCGAGCTCCTACAATGAGCAGTTCTTC. It translates to CASSVGGRASSYNEQFF.

The chain joins TRBV27 to TRBJ2-1; 7 bases are shared with TRBD2. The trim removed 2 bases at V and 8 bases at J, leaving 15 bases unmatched. Germline values: CDR1 MNHEY, CDR2 SMNVEV (reference sequence). There are 17 residues in the CDR3. The CDR3 protein is CASSLTQGGLGGHEQFF. The CDR3 DNA reads as TGTGCCAGCAGTTTAACCCAGGGAGGACTAGGTGGGCATGAGCAGTTCTTC.

V usage is TRBV27 and J usage is TRBJ1-2; 11 nucleotides agree with TRBD1. CDR3 length: 17 amino acids. CDR1 is MNHEY and CDR2 is SMNVEV in the germline V gene (reference sequence). The junction had 3 bases not matched to a gene; V was cut back by 0 bases and J by 0 bases. DNA for the CDR3: TGTGCCAGCAGTTTATCGAGGACAGGGGGCTCTAACTATGGCTACACCTTC. It encodes CASSLSRTGGSNYGYTF.

The chain joins TRBV6-5 to TRBJ1-2; TRBD1 aligns across 9 bases. The CDR3 contains 14 residues. Germline V CDR1 and CDR2: MNHEY, SVGAGI. Unmatched junction bases numbered 4, after V lost 6 bases and J lost 2 bases. This chain's CDR3 is CASSPTGGNYGYTF. Written as DNA, the CDR3 is TGTGCCAGCAGCCCGACAGGGGGGAACTATGGCTACACCTTC.

The gene calls are TRBV5-1 and TRBJ2-7; 11 bases are shared with TRBD1. V lost 4 bases to trimming and J lost 7 bases; unmatched junction nucleotides: 7. This CDR3 region has 14 residues. CDR1 is SGHRS, CDR2 YFSETQ, per germline. The CDR3 protein is CASSTGQGAGEQYF. The DNA for the CDR3 is TGCGCCAGCAGCACCGGACAGGGGGCTGGGGAGCAGTACTTC.

V usage is TRBV27 and J usage is TRBJ2-7; D not certain. The germline gives CDR1 MNHEY, CDR2 SMNVEV (reference sequence). With 2 bases removed from V and 5 bases from J, the gap between germline ends came to 10 bases. The CDR3 consists of 13 residues. DNA of the CDR3: TGTGCCAGCAGTTTAGTGGGCCACCACGAGCAGTACTTC. Its translation: CASSLVGHHEQYF.

This chain uses TRBV18 with TRBJ2-7, with TRBD2 identical over 8 bases. Trimming took 1 base from V and 4 from J; bases not matched to a gene: 12. The CDR3 is 17 amino acids. CDR1 is KGHSH and CDR2 is LQKENI in the germline V gene. The CDR3, as DNA: TGTGCCAGCTCACCACGGGATCAACTAGCGGCGCCATACGAGCAGTACTTC. Amino acid sequence: CASSPRDQLAAPYEQYF.

J is TRBJ2-7 and V is TRBV10-3; 7 bases match TRBD1. The V segment lost 4 bases and the J segment 7 bases; nucleotides outside the gene matches: 4. From germline, CDR1 is ENHRY and CDR2 SYGVKD. The CDR3 sequence is 12 residues long. The CDR3 here is CAISASRGEQYF. DNA for the CDR3: TGTGCCATCAGTGCCAGCAGGGGGGAGCAGTACTTC.

J is TRBJ2-7 and V is TRBV10-3; possibly TRBD1 or TRBD2 for D (7 bases each). This CDR3 contains 15 residues. V gave up 8 bases and J gave up 2 bases, with 19 bases separating them. The germline CDR1 and CDR2 sequences are ENHRY and SYGVKD. The DNA for the CDR3 is TGTGCCATCCGTCGGGGGGAAGACAGGGCCTACGAGCAGTACTTC. It translates to CAIRRGEDRAYEQYF.

The chain links TRBV9 to TRBJ2-7; 8 bases line up with TRBD2. Germline lookup yields CDR1 SGDLS and CDR2 YYNGEE. V shed 4 bases, J shed 4 bases, and the junction held 7 bases outside the gene matches. The CDR3 runs to 14 residues. Here the CDR3 DNA reads TGTGCCAGCAGCCCTCAGCGGGAGAGGTACGAGCAGTACTTC. Its translation is CASSPQRERYEQYF.

This clone was recorded only once. The CDR3, as DNA: TGCGCCAGCAGCTCGCGACAGGGAGCGAACAATGAGCAGTTCTTC. Its translation is CASSSRQGANNEQFF. The J gene is TRBJ2-1, the V gene TRBV5-1, with 7 bases lining up with TRBD1. V shed 3 bases and J 5 bases; nucleotides not matched to a gene: 8. CDR1 and CDR2 (germline): SGHRS, YFSETQ. The CDR3 has 15 amino acids.

CDR3 amino acids: CASSAGDTQYF. The CDR3 DNA sequence: TGTGCCAGCAGCGCCGGGGATACGCAGTATTTT. The V call is TRBV9, the J call TRBJ2-3, with D unclear. The CDR3 is made up of 11 amino acids. Germline assignment: CDR1 SGDLS and CDR2 YYNGEE. Trimming cost V 3 bases and J 6 bases, with 5 bases left between them.

This chain uses TRBV5-6 with TRBJ2-7; a possible D gene is TRBD1 (5 bases). Trimming cost V 0 bases and J 8 bases, with 9 bases left between them. The CDR3 is made up of 12 amino acids. The V gene's germline CDR1 is SGHDT and CDR2 YYEEEE. CDR3: CASSLEGAKQYF. CDR3 in DNA: TGTGCCAGCAGCTTGGAAGGGGCAAAGCAGTACTTC.